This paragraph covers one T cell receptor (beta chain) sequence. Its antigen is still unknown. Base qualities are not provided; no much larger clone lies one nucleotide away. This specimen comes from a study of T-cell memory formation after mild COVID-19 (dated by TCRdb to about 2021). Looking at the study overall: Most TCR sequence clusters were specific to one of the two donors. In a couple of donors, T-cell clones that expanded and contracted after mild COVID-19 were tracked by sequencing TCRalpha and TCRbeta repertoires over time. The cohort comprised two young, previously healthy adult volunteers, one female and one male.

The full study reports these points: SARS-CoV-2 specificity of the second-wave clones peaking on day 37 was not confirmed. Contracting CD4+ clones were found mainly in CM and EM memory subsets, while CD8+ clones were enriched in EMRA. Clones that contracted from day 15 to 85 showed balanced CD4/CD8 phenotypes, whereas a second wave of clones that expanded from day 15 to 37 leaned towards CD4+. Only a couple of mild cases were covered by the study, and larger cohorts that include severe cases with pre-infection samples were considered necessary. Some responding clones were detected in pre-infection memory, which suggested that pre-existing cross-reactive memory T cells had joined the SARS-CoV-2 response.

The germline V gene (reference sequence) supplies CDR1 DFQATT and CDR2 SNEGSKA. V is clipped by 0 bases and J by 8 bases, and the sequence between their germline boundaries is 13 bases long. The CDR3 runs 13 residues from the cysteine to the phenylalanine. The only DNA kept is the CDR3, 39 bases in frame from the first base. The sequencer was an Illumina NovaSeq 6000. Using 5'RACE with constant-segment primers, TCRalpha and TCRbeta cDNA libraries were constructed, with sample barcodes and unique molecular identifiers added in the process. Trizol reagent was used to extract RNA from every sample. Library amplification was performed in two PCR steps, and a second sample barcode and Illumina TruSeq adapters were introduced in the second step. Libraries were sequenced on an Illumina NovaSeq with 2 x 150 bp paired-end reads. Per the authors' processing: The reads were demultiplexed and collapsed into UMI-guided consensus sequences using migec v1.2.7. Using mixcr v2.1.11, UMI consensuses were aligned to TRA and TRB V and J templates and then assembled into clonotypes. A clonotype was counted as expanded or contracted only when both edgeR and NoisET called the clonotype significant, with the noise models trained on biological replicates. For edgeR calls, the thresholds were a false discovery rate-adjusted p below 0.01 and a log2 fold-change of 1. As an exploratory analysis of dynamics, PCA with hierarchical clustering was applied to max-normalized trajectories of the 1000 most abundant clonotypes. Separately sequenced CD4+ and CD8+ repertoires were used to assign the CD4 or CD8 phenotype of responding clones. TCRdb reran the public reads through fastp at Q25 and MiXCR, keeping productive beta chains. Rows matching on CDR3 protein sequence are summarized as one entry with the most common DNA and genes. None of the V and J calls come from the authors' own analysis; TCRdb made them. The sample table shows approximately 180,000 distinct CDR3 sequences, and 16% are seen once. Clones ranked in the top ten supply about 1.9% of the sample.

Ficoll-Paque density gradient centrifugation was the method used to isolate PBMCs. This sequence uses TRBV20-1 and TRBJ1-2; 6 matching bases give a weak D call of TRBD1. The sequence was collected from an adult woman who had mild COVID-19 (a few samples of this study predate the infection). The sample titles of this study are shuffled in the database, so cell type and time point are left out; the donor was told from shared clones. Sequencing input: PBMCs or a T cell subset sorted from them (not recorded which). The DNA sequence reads TGCAGTGCTAGAGAAGACAGGCGTCAAGGCTACACCTTC. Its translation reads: CSAREDRRQGYTF.